These 20 T cell receptor beta chains share one sample of origin, sequenced in a study of regulatory T cells in long-lasting Graves disease. The time point here: newly diagnosed GD, antithyroid drugs for less than 3 months. From RNA extracted from PBMCs, the TCR library was made. With iRepertoire HTBI primers and Arm-PCR of CDR3 regions, TCR beta libraries were built. TCRdb processed the multiplex PCR reads anew with MiXCR; each CDR3 protein has one entry. Among hundreds of thousands of distinct CDR3 sequences listed, roughly 15% were seen once. The data were also submitted as part of a second study, on T cells in Graves' hyperthyroidism and ophthalmopathy.

This specimen was peripheral blood mononuclear cells (PBMCs), taken at new diagnosis, from a patient treated with antithyroid drugs. The source of these receptors is a middle-aged woman with Graves disease.

At least ten counts were recorded for this clonotype. The DNA for the CDR3 is TGTGCCAGCAGTCCCACCACGACAGCTGGCTATGGCTACACCTTC. This gives the protein CASSPTTTAGYGYTF. The chain joins TRBV6-1 to TRBJ1-2, with a weak D call TRBD1 (5 bases). This CDR3 contains 15 residues. V shed 5 bases and J shed 4 bases, with 17 bases lying between them. Per germline, CDR1 MNHNS and CDR2 SASEGT.

This clonotype was seen many times. The chain is built from TRBV18 and TRBJ2-5; D uncertain. Germline V gives CDR1 KGHSH, CDR2 LQKENI. Trimming stripped 5 bases from V and 5 bases from J, with 6 bases between. There are 11 residues in the CDR3. The CDR3 coding sequence is TGTGCCAGCTCAACCAAGGAGACCCAGTACTTC. Translating gives CASSTKETQYF.

This clonotype was found a few times. Mismatch with germline at one junction end may stem from a read error. V is TRBV6-1 and J is TRBJ2-7; D not resolved. This CDR3 has 12 residues. Per the germline V gene, CDR1 is MNHNS and CDR2 is SASEGT. CDR3 bases: TGTGCCAGCTGTGATGCGGACTACGAGCAGTACTTC. It encodes CASCDADYEQYF.

This clonotype occurred many times. The rearrangement joins TRBV28 to TRBJ2-1; 10 nucleotides line up with TRBD2. Germline CDR1 and CDR2: MDHEN and SYDVKM. The CDR3 loop spans 18 amino acids. After removal of 1 base from V and 8 bases from J, the junction contained 14 bases not matched to a gene. The CDR3 loop is CASSLFPLAGDGADEQFF. CDR3 DNA: TGTGCCAGCAGTTTATTCCCCCTAGCGGGAGATGGGGCCGATGAGCAGTTCTTC.

The sample holds many counts of this clonotype. This CDR3 reads CASSLREKETQYF. In DNA form, the CDR3 reads TGTGCCAGCAGTCTCCGGGAGAAAGAGACCCAGTACTTC. V is TRBV7-9 and J is TRBJ2-5; TRBD2 might be the D (6 bases). CDR1 is SEHNR and CDR2 is FQNEAQ in the germline V gene (reference sequence). Trimming cost V 6 bases and J 3 bases, with 11 bases left between them. CDR3 length: 13 residues.

The chain has TRBV7-9 and TRBJ1-3; TRBD1 might be the D (5 bases). The length of the CDR3 is 15 residues. CDR1 and CDR2 from the germline V gene are SEHNR and FQNEAQ (reference sequence). Trimming left V 9 bases short and J 0 bases short, with 15 bases between. The CDR3 is CASSTEGYSGNTIYF. The CDR3 DNA reads TGTGCCAGTTCGACAGAGGGCTACTCTGGAAACACCATATATTTT.

J is TRBJ2-3 and V is TRBV7-9; D unclear. The CDR3 runs to 17 residues. The ends were cut back, 10 bases at V and 0 bases at J, with 23 bases in the middle. CDR1 is SEHNR, CDR2 FQNEAQ, per germline (reference sequence). The CDR3 is CANNLERSLTSTDTQYF. In DNA form, the CDR3 reads TGTGCCAACAACTTAGAAAGGAGCCTCACTAGCACAGATACGCAGTATTTT.

Many counts were recorded for this clonotype. V is TRBV11-2 and J is TRBJ2-7; TRBD2 matches at 9 bases. V lost 1 base to trimming and J lost 5 bases; unmatched junction nucleotides: 9. CDR1 and CDR2 from the germline V gene are SGHAT and FQNNGV. The CDR3 loop spans 16 amino acids. The chain's CDR3 is CASSLGAGGPVDEQYF. DNA for the CDR3: TGTGCCAGCAGCTTAGGGGCGGGAGGGCCCGTGGACGAGCAGTACTTC.

This rearrangement joins TRBV4-3 to TRBJ2-7; D ambiguous. Deletions cut 1 base from V and 0 bases from J, with 13 bases between. Germline V gives CDR1 LGHNA, CDR2 YSLEER. The CDR3 is 16 residues long. DNA of the CDR3: TGCGCCAGCAGCCAAGGGCCGCAGGCGTCCTCCTACGAGCAGTACTTC. Protein sequence: CASSQGPQASSYEQYF.

This chain connects TRBV12-3 or TRBV12-4 to TRBJ2-7; the D gene is possibly TRBD1 (8 bases). V was cut by 5 bases and J by 3 bases, with 17 bases left in between. CDR3 length: 15 amino acids. The CDR3 sequence: CASSTGGASGYEQYF. The DNA for the CDR3 is TGTGCCAGCAGTACAGGGGGGGCTAGTGGCTACGAGCAGTACTTC.

This clonotype was counted ten times or more. The rearrangement uses TRBV2 and TRBJ2-2; 11 bases are shared with TRBD1. The CDR3 totals 14 residues. V trimming: 6 bases; J trimming: 6 bases; junction bases outside the gene matches: 3. Germline V gene data show CDR1 as SNHLY and CDR2 as FYNNEI. CDR3 sequence reads: CASRADRGPGELFF. The CDR3 DNA reads as TGTGCCAGCAGAGCGGACAGGGGGCCCGGGGAGCTGTTTTTT.

Many counts were recorded for this clonotype. The chain recombines TRBV12-3 or TRBV12-4 with TRBJ1-2; tentatively, D is TRBD1 (5 bases). CDR3 length equals 13 residues. Between the trimmed V and J ends, which lost 7 bases and 4 bases, there was a span of 13 bases. The CDR3 region has the DNA TGTGCCAGCACAGTTTCAGACAGCTATGGCTACACCTTC. It yields the protein CASTVSDSYGYTF.

This clonotype turned up a few times. The V call is TRBV19, the J call TRBJ1-5; unclear D gene. Germline CDR1 is LNHDA and CDR2 is SQIVND (reference sequence). The CDR3 spans 16 residues. V lost 5 bases, J lost 0 bases, and 14 bases lay in between. The CDR3 DNA sequence: TGTGCCAGTAGTCTTCGCCAGCTGGGTAGCAATCAGCCCCAGCATTTT. It is translated as CASSLRQLGSNQPQHF.

There are many counts of this clonotype. The gene calls are TRBV24-1 and TRBJ2-1; D ambiguous. CDR3 length: 16 amino acids. Germline V CDR1 and CDR2: KGHDR, SFDVKD. Trimming stripped 3 bases from V and 6 bases from J, with 17 bases between. The CDR3 loop is CATSDAHSVGLNEQFF. The CDR3 coding sequence is TGTGCCACCAGTGATGCACACAGTGTCGGGCTCAATGAGCAGTTCTTC.

This clonotype was observed a handful of times. The chain joins TRBV10-3 to TRBJ1-2, with D possibly being TRBD1 (6 bases). V dropped 6 bases and J dropped 6 bases, with 14 bases sitting between them. This CDR3 contains 13 residues. Germline loops: CDR1 ENHRY, CDR2 SYGVKD. CDR3 loop: CAIRGGTHDGYTF. In nucleotides, the CDR3 is TGTGCCATCAGAGGGGGGACTCACGATGGCTACACCTTC.

This clonotype was seen repeatedly, ten times or more. V and J are TRBV19 and TRBJ2-2; TRBD1 agrees at 7 bases. With 4 bases clipped from V and 1 base from J, the junction kept 3 bases outside the gene matches. The CDR3 has 15 residues. Germline values: CDR1 LNHDA, CDR2 SQIVND (reference sequence). The CDR3 DNA reads TGTGCCAGTAGTAGGCAGGGGGTGAACACCGGGGAGCTGTTTTTT. It specifies CASSRQGVNTGELFF.

The table lists this clonotype with a few counts. The CDR3, as DNA: TGCAGTGCTACCCCCTTGGGACTAGCTTACAATGAGCAGTTCTTC. It translates to CSATPLGLAYNEQFF. The chain has TRBV20-1 and TRBJ2-1; 9 bases match TRBD2. V was pared by 4 bases and J by 4 bases, with 8 bases of the junction left unmatched. The V gene's germline CDR1 is DFQATT and CDR2 SNEGSKA (reference sequence). The CDR3 is made up of 15 amino acids.

This clonotype was observed many times. V and J are TRBV6-1 and TRBJ2-2, with 7 nucleotides matching TRBD1. Germline V lookup: CDR1 MNHNS, CDR2 SASEGT. Trimming removed 6 bases from V and 6 bases from J; junction bases left unmatched: 7. The CDR3 is made up of 14 amino acids. In DNA form, the CDR3 reads TGTGCCAGCAGGCCCGGGACAGCCGCCGGGGAGCTGTTTTTT. It translates to CASRPGTAAGELFF.

This clonotype was seen ten or more times. V and J are TRBV13 and TRBJ2-1, with 7 positions matching TRBD1. This CDR3 has 14 residues. The ends lost 4 bases at V and 6 bases at J; junction bases unmatched: 6. CDR1 and CDR2 (germline): PRHDT, FYEKMQ (reference sequence). The CDR3 protein is CASSSGQLGNEQFF. The CDR3 nucleotides read TGTGCCAGCAGCTCGGGACAGCTGGGCAATGAGCAGTTCTTC.

In DNA, the CDR3 is TGCAGCGTCGCGGGGGTTCTTGGCTACACCTTC. Encoded protein: CSVAGVLGYTF. The V and J genes are TRBV29-1 and TRBJ1-2; a possible D gene is TRBD1 (5 bases). CDR3 size: 11 residues. V was shortened by 6 bases and J by 7 bases, with 12 bases between the two germline ends. Looked up from germline, CDR1 is SQVTM and CDR2 is ANQGSEA.